This T cell receptor (beta chain) is drawn from a study of T cells in Graves' hyperthyroidism and ophthalmopathy. V lost 4 bases to trimming and J lost 6 bases; unmatched junction nucleotides: 11. Germline lookup yields CDR1 LGHDT and CDR2 YNNKEL (reference sequence). The CDR3 is 15 amino acids. It was RNA transcripts that yielded the amplified TCR beta CDR3 regions. Using the HTBI primer set, a first-round RT-PCR was run on the TCR CDR3. TCRdb ran MiXCR on the multiplex PCR reads and lists one entry per CDR3 protein. The table has roughly 380,000 distinct CDR3 sequences, roughly an eighth seen once. In its sample, this clonotype was seen many times.

The source material was blood. The V and J genes are TRBV3-1 and TRBJ2-5; 7 bases fit TRBD1. The receptor comes from a woman under 30 with Graves' hyperthyroidism. The CDR3: CASSPSATGRKTQYF. The DNA for the CDR3 is TGTGCCAGCAGCCCTTCCGCGACAGGGAGAAAGACCCAGTACTTC.